A selection of T cell receptor beta chains follows, all from one sample in a study of OX40 agonist ivuxolimab in advanced cancers. TCRdb's copy holds only in-frame clones and misses some; the assay was immunoSEQ multiplex PCR. The table lists approximately 26,000 clones, 83% of them singletons, with 12% in the top ten. The input for sequencing was CD4+ or CD8+ T cells sorted from blood, taken in a trial of the OX40 agonist ivuxolimab. These receptors were obtained from an adult with an advanced solid tumor such as melanoma, head and neck, liver or kidney cancer. Both conserved end residues are part of each CDR3. Fields, in order: clone size, J gene, V gene, D gene, CDR3 protein, CDR3 DNA. The D gene is left open where the match is weak. The listing skips clone size in some rows; elsewhere it reads once, few, many or a size class.

NA TRBJ2-2 TRBV7-8 NA CALGEGFTGELFF TGTGCCCTGGGCGAGGGTTTCACCGGGGAGCTGTTTTTT
NA TRBJ1-5 TRBV7-6 NA CASSPSMDSNQPQHF TGTGCCAGCAGCCCCTCGATGGATAGCAATCAGCCCCAGCATTTT
NA TRBJ1-1 TRBV10-3 TRBD1 CAISEPTGVYTEAFF TGTGCCATCAGTGAGCCTACAGGGGTGTACACTGAAGCTTTCTTT
NA TRBJ1-2 TRBV5-6 NA CASSLATGGGYTF TGTGCCAGCAGCTTGGCTACAGGAGGAGGCTACACCTTC
NA TRBJ2-5 TRBV13 TRBD2 CASSLESSGHQETQYF TGTGCCAGCAGCTTAGAATCTAGCGGTCACCAAGAGACCCAGTACTTC
NA TRBJ1-2 TRBV4-1 TRBD1 CASSQEDRGKSGGYTF TGCGCCAGCAGCCAAGAGGACAGGGGGAAGTCTGGTGGCTACACCTTC
NA TRBJ1-1 TRBV19 NA CASTSGGEGDTEAFF TGTGCCAGCACCTCTGGCGGGGAGGGGGACACTGAAGCTTTCTTT
NA TRBJ1-3 TRBV18 NA CASSPGRGSGNTIYF TGTGCCAGCTCACCAGGGAGGGGCTCTGGAAACACCATATATTTT
NA TRBJ2-1 TRBV11-2 NA CASSLGGGSAYNEQFF TGTGCCAGCAGCCTAGGAGGGGGGTCGGCCTACAATGAGCAGTTCTTC
NA TRBJ2-3 TRBV11-2 NA CASSLAGRTSTDTQYF TGTGCCAGCAGCTTAGCGGGGAGAACTAGCACAGATACGCAGTATTTT
NA TRBJ1-4 TRBV9 NA CASGAGTLATNEKLFF TGTGCCAGCGGAGCAGGGACCCTTGCAACTAATGAAAAACTGTTTTTT
NA TRBJ2-5 TRBV7-3 NA CASSLASGAPAETQYF TGTGCCAGCAGCTTAGCGTCCGGGGCCCCCGCGGAGACCCAGTACTTC
NA TRBJ1-6 TRBV28 TRBD1 CATRGRTASTGPGSPLHF TGTGCCACCAGGGGGCGAACGGCGTCGACAGGGCCGGGTTCACCCCTCCACTTT
once TRBJ1-1 TRBV6-5 NA CASSYPGGAEAFF TGTGCCAGCAGTTACCCCGGCGGGGCTGAAGCTTTCTTT
once TRBJ1-6 TRBV21-1 NA CASSTQTGRDSPLHF TGTGCCAGCAGCACTCAGACAGGTCGGGATTCACCCCTCCACTTT
NA TRBJ2-2 TRBV6-4 NA CASTPQGWTGELFF TGTGCCAGCACCCCCCAGGGGTGGACCGGGGAGCTGTTTTTT
NA TRBJ2-3 TRBV13 TRBD2 CASSSPTSGGSTDTQYF TGTGCCAGCAGCTCTCCGACTAGCGGGGGGAGCACAGATACGCAGTATTTT
NA TRBJ1-1 TRBV19 NA CASRLNTEAFF TGTGCCAGTAGGTTGAACACTGAAGCTTTCTTT
NA TRBJ2-2 TRBV7-8 TRBD1 CASSLWGQGFGTGELFF TGTGCCAGCAGCTTATGGGGACAGGGGTTCGGCACCGGGGAGCTGTTTTTT
once TRBJ1-2 TRBV15 NA CATSRVAGGYTF TGTGCCACCAGCAGAGTCGCGGGTGGCTACACCTTC
NA TRBJ1-1 TRBV4-2 NA CASSPSFGTAEAFF TGTGCCAGCAGCCCCAGCTTCGGAACAGCGGAAGCTTTCTTT
NA TRBJ1-1 TRBV7-6 NA CASSLYVGERGIHSGAFF TGTGCCAGCAGCTTATATGTCGGGGAGAGGGGTATACATTCGGGAGCTTTCTTT
NA TRBJ1-4 TRBV6-1 NA CASSETNEKLFF TGTGCCAGCAGTGAAACTAATGAAAAACTGTTTTTT
few TRBJ1-4 TRBV7-9 TRBD1 CASSLAGQGATNEKLFF TGTGCCAGCAGCTTAGCGGGACAGGGGGCGACTAATGAAAAACTGTTTTTT
NA TRBJ1-2 TRBV18 TRBD1 CASSPNPDREYGYTF TGTGCCAGCTCACCAAACCCGGACAGGGAATATGGCTACACCTTC
NA TRBJ1-3 TRBV18 NA CASSPWGSGNTIYF TGTGCCAGCTCCCCCTGGGGCTCTGGAAACACCATATATTTT
once TRBJ1-2 TRBV7-9 NA CASSSLYGTNYGYTF TGTGCCAGCAGCTCATTATATGGGACAAACTATGGCTACACCTTC